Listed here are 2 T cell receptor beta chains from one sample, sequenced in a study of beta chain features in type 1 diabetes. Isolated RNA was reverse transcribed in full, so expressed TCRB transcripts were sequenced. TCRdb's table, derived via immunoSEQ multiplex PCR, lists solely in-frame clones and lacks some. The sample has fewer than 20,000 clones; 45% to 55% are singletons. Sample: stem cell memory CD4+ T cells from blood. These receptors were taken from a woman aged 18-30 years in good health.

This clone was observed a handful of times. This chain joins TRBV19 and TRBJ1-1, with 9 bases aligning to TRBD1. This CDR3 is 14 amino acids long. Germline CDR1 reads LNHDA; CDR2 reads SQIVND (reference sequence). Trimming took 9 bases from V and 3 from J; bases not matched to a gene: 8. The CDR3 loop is CASRTRDRDTEAFF. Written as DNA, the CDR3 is TGTGCCAGCCGAACCCGGGACAGGGACACTGAAGCTTTCTTT.

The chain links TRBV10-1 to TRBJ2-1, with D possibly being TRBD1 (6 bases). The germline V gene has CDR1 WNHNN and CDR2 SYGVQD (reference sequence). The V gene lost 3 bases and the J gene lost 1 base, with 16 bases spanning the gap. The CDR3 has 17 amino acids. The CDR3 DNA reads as TGCGCCAGCAGTGAAGGATGGGGAAGGGGGTCCTACAATGAGCAGTTCTTC. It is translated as CASSEGWGRGSYNEQFF.